The 10 T cell receptor beta chains listed next were all sequenced from one sample in a study of tumor-infiltrating lymphocytes in primary liver carcinoma. It was from about 19-30 mg of unsorted bulk tissue that RNA and DNA were co-extracted. Starting material of 500 to 600 ng total RNA yielded TCR beta cDNA via a constant-region primer. Investigators got TCR beta libraries out of three nested multiplex PCR rounds, done with slightly modified ARM-PCR. Two initial PCR rounds of approximately 10 cycles each paired TRBV1-TRBV30 forward primers with a C-beta reverse primer. TCRdb re-called the multiplex PCR reads with MiXCR, one entry per CDR3 protein. This table has approximately 190,000 distinct CDR3 sequences, about 82% appearing once. Sequenced material: tumor tissue from primary liver carcinoma. The source is a man aged 35 to 55 with primary liver carcinoma and hepatitis B virus infection.

Points on this clonotype: One end of the junction does not line up with germline, which may come from a read error. The chain employs TRBV6-5 and TRBJ1-5; D call uncertain. Germline V gives CDR1 MNHEY, CDR2 SVGAGI. CDR3 length equals 13 residues. CDR3 DNA: TGTGCCAACAGTTACTCCCCCCATCAGCCCCAGCATTTT. Translating it yields CANSYSPHQPQHF.

For this clonotype: The missing conserved phenylalanine or tryptophan at the end of this CDR3 makes a read error likely. This chain connects TRBV5-1 to TRBJ2-5; TRBD2 matches at 13 bases. Germline CDR1 SGHRS, CDR2 YFSETQ. The CDR3 consists of 17 residues. The CDR3 DNA follows: TGCGCTAGCAGCTCCTACGGACTAGCGGGAGAGCAAGAGACCCAGTACCTC. Protein sequence: CASSSYGLAGEQETQYL.

Notes on this clonotype: The junction differs from germline at one of its ends, possibly a read error. This chain connects TRBV4-3 to TRBJ1-2; D is perhaps TRBD1 (6 bases). Germline lookup yields CDR1 LGHNA and CDR2 YSLEER. This CDR3 is built from 17 residues. The CDR3 DNA is TGCGCCAGCAGCCAGGATTATCGACGGGGGCGGATCTATAGCTACACCTTC. Amino acids: CASSQDYRRGRIYSYTF.

This rearrangement joins TRBV6-2 or TRBV6-3 to TRBJ2-6, with D perhaps given as TRBD1 or TRBD2 (6 bases each). The CDR3 spans 17 residues. CDR1 and CDR2 (germline): MNHEY, SVGEGT. V was pared by 7 bases and J by 5 bases, with 21 bases between. CDR3 nucleotides: TGTGCCAGCATCTCCGGAGGGGGTTTAACTTGGGCCAACGTCCTGACTTTC. Translating gives CASISGGGLTWANVLTF.

With respect to this clonotype: Since a much larger clone is just one base distant, this may be a read error. This chain uses TRBV10-3 with TRBJ1-1; no clear D. The CDR3 length is 15 residues. CDR1 is ENHRY and CDR2 is SYGVKD in the germline V gene. The CDR3 DNA sequence: TGTACCATCAGTGCTGAGGACGGTATGAACACTGAAGCTTTCTTT. Amino acid sequence: CTISAEDGMNTEAFF.

In regard to this clonotype: Since the CDR3 does not end with the conserved phenylalanine or tryptophan, this likely comes from a read error. The chain links TRBV6-1 to TRBJ2-1; D call uncertain. CDR1 is MNHNS and CDR2 is SASEGT in the germline V gene. The CDR3 is made up of 14 amino acids. V dropped 8 bases and J dropped 12 bases, with 23 bases sitting between them. This chain's CDR3 is CASSVASEYHGQFS. CDR3 nucleotides: TGTGCCAGCTCCGTCGCTTCTGAGTACCATGGGCAGTTCTCC.

J is TRBJ2-7 and V is TRBV29-1; perhaps D is TRBD1 or TRBD2 (5 bases each). CDR1 is SQVTM, CDR2 ANQGSEA, per germline. V lost 8 bases to trimming and J lost 2 bases, with 19 bases between them. The CDR3 consists of 14 residues. The CDR3 is CSTRGRGSPYEQYF. The CDR3, as DNA: TGCAGCACAAGGGGTCGAGGGAGCCCCTACGAGCAGTACTTC.

The chain employs TRBV5-1 and TRBJ2-2; D is tentatively TRBD1 or TRBD2 (5 bases each). Germline CDR1 reads SGHRS; CDR2 reads YFSETQ. With 4 bases removed from V and 7 bases from J, the gap between germline ends came to 20 bases. The CDR3 is made up of 16 amino acids. The CDR3 loop is CASSPLGRLGNGELFF. Here the CDR3 DNA reads TGCGCCAGCAGCCCTCTGGGACGGCTAGGGAACGGGGAGCTGTTTTTT.

Of note for this clonotype: Because the CDR3's place on the DNA is in doubt, the DNA is left out and the CDR3 is given as listed by TCRdb. The chain carries TRBV29-1 and TRBJ1-5; whether TRBD1, the table's D call, matches the DNA was not checked. 14 amino acids form the CDR3, both terminal residues included. In germline, CDR1 is SQVTM, CDR2 ANQGSEA. The CDR3 loop reads CNVATGSKSQPPHF.

The chain uses TRBV5-1 and TRBJ2-1, with D perhaps matching TRBD1 or TRBD2 (5 bases each). The V end was cut by 4 bases, the J end by 0 bases, with 14 bases between. CDR1 and CDR2 (germline): SGHRS, YFSETQ. This CDR3 has 16 amino acids. The CDR3 DNA is TGCGCCAGCAGCGGGACCCCGGGATACTCCTACAATGAGCAGTTCTTC. It yields the protein CASSGTPGYSYNEQFF.